This T cell receptor (beta chain) was sequenced during a study of cytomegalovirus exposure and HLA in healthy donors (dated by TCRdb to the late 2010s). For the wider study: An earlier analysis of some 620 of the donors reported around 280 Gb of sequence data and roughly 120 million unique TCR beta sequences obtained from 180 million or so T cells. An early release covering 550 to 650 HLA-typed donors comprised approximately 300 gigabases of sequencing data and 85 million or so unique TCR sequences. Of the 300 to 450 genotyped donors, 81% were placed in the genetic ancestry cluster associated with self-reported Caucasian donors. The aim of the study was to test whether cataloging public T cell receptors could identify signatures of past pathogen exposure. The study used immunosequencing to profile the T cell repertoires of some 600 subjects and linked those repertoires to cytomegalovirus serostatus. In addition to the first cohort of approximately 670 subjects, a separate validation cohort of over 90 different subjects was used. High-throughput TCR immunosequencing, statistical association of individual TCRs with disease status, and machine learning were combined to predict cytomegalovirus infection status. In a later analysis, previously published TCR beta repertoires from some 640 donors were re-analyzed and high-resolution HLA genotyping was added so that TCR occurrence patterns could be studied. Rather than using new phenotypic data, the later analysis identified candidate immune exposures from TCR beta sequences and from how often those sequences occurred across donors. An earlier analysis of more than 450 of the donors used high-throughput TCR beta sequencing to judge whether each TCR beta V gene segment behaved as functional or pseudogenic. Donor age, sex, ethnicity and CMV serostatus were collected together with the repertoire data. A later genetic analysis used genome-wide SNP genotypes for about 65% of the 666 donors, treating that subset as a discovery cohort. All discovery cohort repertoires had been generated on a single sequencing platform. Class I and class II HLA loci were covered by the typing at four-digit resolution. The number of donors typed differed by locus, with 629-630 for A, B, C, DRB1 and DQB1, around 560 for DQA1, 600 to 610 for DPA1, and under 490 for DPB1. Roughly 5 DR-DQ haplotypes were handled as single units for association and clustering, since linkage in the cohort was strong. On average, around 240,000 unique TCR beta nucleotide sequences were sequenced per donor among several hundred genotyped donors of the cohort, with 15% to 20% of those sequences being non-productive.

About this clone itself: The antigen it binds to is not known. Per-base quality was not reported, and no clone a single base away is much larger than it.

The CDR3 holds 17 amino acids from the cysteine to the phenylalanine. The read is trimmed to its CDR3 DNA, 51 bases read in frame from base 1. The germline V gene (reference sequence) specifies SEHNR as CDR1 and FQNEAQ as CDR2. V is clipped by 0 bases and J by 5 bases, and the sequence between their germline boundaries is 16 bases long. Summary of the overall study and its limitations: A later analysis found that TCR association rates varied across HLA loci, with DRB1 alleles showing the most associated TCRs and HLA-C alleles the fewest. A later analysis found that most CMV-associated TCR beta chains appeared HLA-restricted, with HLA associations seemingly driven largely by CMV exposure. In an earlier analysis of around 600 of the donors, most TCR beta V segments were observed in productive rearrangements about 90% or about 30% of the time, broadly matching IMGT annotations. Because HLA typing was unavailable for some donors at each locus, only the typed subset was used in association tests. The study gave a list of about 160 TCR beta chains associated with cytomegalovirus. A later genetic analysis associated a missense DCLRE1C variant with V-gene and J-gene trimming of TCR beta chains, and an independent cohort replicated the association. The classifier was reported to diagnose cytomegalovirus status with high specificity and sensitivity in both the original and validation cohorts. A group of highly shared sequence variants was considered likely to be a technical artifact of the sequencing pipeline. In a later analysis, HLA-associated TCR beta chains showed more clonal expansion and lower generation probabilities than non-associated chains that were equally common. According to the authors, the approach could potentially be generalized to other disease states and immunological phenotypes. Immune exposure information for the cohort was limited to CMV serostatus. When HLA alleles, especially DR and DQ, strongly co-occurred, TCR associations were difficult to assign to individual alleles. A few of the identified cytomegalovirus-associated TCR beta chains were confirmed in vitro to be specific for cytomegalovirus antigens. The earlier analysis of approximately 540 of the donors excluded fewer than 20 rarely observed V segments, including chromosome 9 orphons, because counts were too low. Most TCR sequences were seen in very few donors, while some public TCRs were found in many individuals. In this cohort, only TCR beta chains were sequenced, and detectable features were limited by the absence of alpha or paired-chain data. Linkage disequilibrium might explain the correlated functional status among segregating V segments, but an unknown experimental factor could not be ruled out. Sequencing depth was assumed to be roughly uniform across donors in the presence/absence analyses, though that assumption may not hold. A later analysis reported that several top co-occurrence clusters appeared linked to parvovirus B19, influenza, CMV and Epstein-Barr virus. Some IMGT-functional V segments, including TRBV6-2 and TRBV6-3, could not be told apart with the 87-base-pair reads, so those segments were excluded. A further reported finding was that TCR beta sequences accurately predicted the HLA-A and HLA-B alleles for most subjects in the first cohort. Specific HLA alleles were associated with 16,951 TCR beta sequences at a false discovery rate of 0.05 in a later analysis. In a later genetic analysis, fewer N-insertions in productive TCRs were reported among donors in an Asian-associated ancestry cluster than the approximately 670-donor mean.

Library creation used the immunoSEQ multiplex PCR assay. For the multiplex PCR, a mixture combining 60 forward primers for TCR Vbeta segments and 13 reverse primers for TCR Jbeta segments was used. The CDR3 region of rearranged TCR beta genes was amplified from genomic DNA with a multiplex PCR assay. On the Illumina HiSeq System, the amplified TCR beta libraries were sequenced as 87-base-pair reads. On the study's bioinformatics: Across the roughly 600 repertoires, a later analysis counted tens of millions of unique TCR beta chains, approximately 10 million of which were shared by at least two donors. A nearest-neighbor algorithm error-corrected the raw reads and collapsed the reads into unique sequences, merging closely related sequences to remove PCR and sequencing errors. CDR3 sequences were aligned to IMGT reference sequences to assign V, D and J gene segments. For a sequence to be retained, a match of at least six nucleotides to both a V gene segment and a J gene segment was required. A rearrangement was called productive if the CDR3 had no stop codons and remained in frame with V and J, and every other rearrangement was called non-productive. Following IMGT convention, CDR3 was defined as the stretch from the second conserved V-encoded cysteine to the conserved J-encoded phenylalanine. The earlier analysis of about 620 of the donors excluded sequences that lacked an unambiguous match to a single V gene segment. In an earlier analysis of more than 500 of the donors, a V segment was called functional when productive rearrangements were above 56.7%, and segregating when the standard deviation between donors exceeded 5%. A statistical classification framework was developed to diagnose cytomegalovirus status using the catalog of TCR beta chain sequences. In a later analysis, V and J genes were assigned by comparing TCR nucleotide sequences against IMGT/GENE-DB human TR gene sequences. Using the TCRdist pipeline, a later analysis assigned CDR3 sequences along with most-parsimonious VDJ recombination scenarios. In a later analysis, each TCR beta chain was defined by its CDR3 amino acid sequence together with its V-gene family, and reads lacking a unique V-gene family were excluded. In a later analysis, 450 to 600 highly shared, low-generation-probability nucleotide sequences were removed to address suspected cross-contamination and a sequencing artifact. For each public chain, a later analysis derived a clonal expansion index from normalized ranks of inferred template counts within each repertoire. Generation probabilities in a later analysis came from a VDJ recombination model fitted to out-of-frame rearrangements, and those results were checked against IGoR. A later analysis scored TCR-TCR, TCR-HLA and TCR-CMV co-occurrence with hypergeometric tests, applying a repertoire-size bias correction to TCR pairs. A later analysis estimated false discovery rates by permuting HLA or CMV assignments 20 times. A later analysis grouped co-occurring TCRs with DBSCAN, adding TCRdist sequence similarity when clustering within HLA-allele-positive subsets. Repertoires with fewer than 30,000 or more than 120,000 public chains, plus five repertoires with anomalous nucleotide sharing, were excluded from co-occurrence clustering. The table comes from immuneACCESS by way of TCRdb, which keeps in-frame sequences with V and J called. Part of the clones is missing from these tables; in studies checked, under half for an unresolved V gene and the rest for unknown reasons. V and J calls and clone size are as listed in that table; D and trimming were resolved from the DNA. The sample table contains fewer than 150,000 clones; only one count was recorded for roughly 83% of them. Jointly, the top ten make up around 3.9% of the sample.

In total, 500 to 700 healthy bone marrow donors made up the cohort. At the time of sampling, all cohort members were nominally healthy, though unrecorded immune exposures were likely present. The donor was CMV seropositive and belonged to the group of about 290 seropositive cohort members. Each donor provided a peripheral blood sample, and peripheral blood mononuclear cells were used for TCR beta sequencing. The Qiagen DNeasy Blood Extraction Kit was used to extract genomic DNA from the blood cell samples. The chain was built from TRBV7-9 and TRBJ2-2; matching of 6 bases hints at TRBD1 as the D gene. Material for sequencing was PBMCs. The clonotype comes from a man in his forties in good health and CMV-seropositive. CDR3 region: CASSLAGGRGLTGELFF. The sequence in DNA is TGTGCCAGCAGCTTAGCGGGCGGCAGGGGTTTAACCGGGGAGCTGTTTTTT.